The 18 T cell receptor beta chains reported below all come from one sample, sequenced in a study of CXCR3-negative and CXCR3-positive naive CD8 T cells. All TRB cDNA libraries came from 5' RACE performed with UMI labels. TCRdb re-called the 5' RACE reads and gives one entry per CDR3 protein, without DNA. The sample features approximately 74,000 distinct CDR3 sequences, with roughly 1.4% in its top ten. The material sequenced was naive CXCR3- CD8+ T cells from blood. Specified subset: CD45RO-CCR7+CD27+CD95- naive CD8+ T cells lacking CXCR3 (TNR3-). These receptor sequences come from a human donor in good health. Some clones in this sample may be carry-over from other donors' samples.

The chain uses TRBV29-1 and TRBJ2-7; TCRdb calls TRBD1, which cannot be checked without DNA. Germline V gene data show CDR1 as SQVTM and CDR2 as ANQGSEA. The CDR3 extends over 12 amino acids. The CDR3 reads CSATGLSYEQYF.

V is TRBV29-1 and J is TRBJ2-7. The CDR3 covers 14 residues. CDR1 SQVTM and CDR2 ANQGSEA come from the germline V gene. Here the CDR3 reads CSVEDEGTPYEQYF.

CDR3 sequence: CASSLTRQGVDYGYTF. The chain uses TRBV12-3 or TRBV12-4 and TRBJ1-2; TCRdb's D gene call, TRBD1, goes unchecked for lack of DNA. The CDR3 has 16 residues.

The CDR3 region is CASSQSGATDTQYF. This chain joins TRBV4-3 and TRBJ2-3; TCRdb's assignment of TRBD2 cannot be checked, as there is no DNA. CDR3 size: 14 residues. Per the germline V gene, CDR1 is LGHNA and CDR2 is YSLEER.

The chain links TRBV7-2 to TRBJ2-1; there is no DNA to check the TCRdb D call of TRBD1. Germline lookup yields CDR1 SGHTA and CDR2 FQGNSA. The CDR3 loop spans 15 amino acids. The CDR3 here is CASSFSGGAYNEQFF. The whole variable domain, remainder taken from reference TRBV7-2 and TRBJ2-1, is GAGVSQSPSNKVTEKGKDVELRCDPISGHTALYWYRQSLGQGLEFLIYFQGNSAPDKSGLPSDRFSAERTGGSVSTLTIQRTQQEDSAVYLCASSFSGGAYNEQFFGPGTRLTVL.

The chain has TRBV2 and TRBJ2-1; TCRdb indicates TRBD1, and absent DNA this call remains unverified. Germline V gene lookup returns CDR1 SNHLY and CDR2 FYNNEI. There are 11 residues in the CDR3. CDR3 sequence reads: CASSALNEQFF.

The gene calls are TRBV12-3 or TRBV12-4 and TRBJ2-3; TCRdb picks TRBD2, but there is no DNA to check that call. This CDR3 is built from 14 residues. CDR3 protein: CASSGASGTDTQYF.

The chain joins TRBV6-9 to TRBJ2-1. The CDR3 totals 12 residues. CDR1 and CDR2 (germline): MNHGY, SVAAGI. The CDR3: CAIHPRKYEQFF.

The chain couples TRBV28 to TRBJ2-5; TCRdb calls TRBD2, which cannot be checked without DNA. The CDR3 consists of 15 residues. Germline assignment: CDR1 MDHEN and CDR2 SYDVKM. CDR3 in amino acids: CASSFPGLAAETQYF.

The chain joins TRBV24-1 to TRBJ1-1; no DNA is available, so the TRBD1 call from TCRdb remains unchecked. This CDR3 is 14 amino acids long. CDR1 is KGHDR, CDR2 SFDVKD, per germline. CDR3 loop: CATRSRDGNTEAFF.

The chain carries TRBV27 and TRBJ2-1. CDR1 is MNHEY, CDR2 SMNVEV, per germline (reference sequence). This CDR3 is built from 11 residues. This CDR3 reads CASIAYNEQFF.

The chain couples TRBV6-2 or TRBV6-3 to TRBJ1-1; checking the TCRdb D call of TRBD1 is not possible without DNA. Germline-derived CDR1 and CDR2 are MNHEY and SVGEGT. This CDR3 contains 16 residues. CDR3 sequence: CASSYTTGQGATEAFF.

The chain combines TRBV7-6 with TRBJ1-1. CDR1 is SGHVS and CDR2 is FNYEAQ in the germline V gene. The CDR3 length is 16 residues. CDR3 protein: CASSPLPTIEDTEAFF.

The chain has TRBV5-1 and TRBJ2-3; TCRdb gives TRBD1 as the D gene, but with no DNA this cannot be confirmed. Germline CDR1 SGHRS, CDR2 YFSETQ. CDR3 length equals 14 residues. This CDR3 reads CASSKRQGTDTQYF.

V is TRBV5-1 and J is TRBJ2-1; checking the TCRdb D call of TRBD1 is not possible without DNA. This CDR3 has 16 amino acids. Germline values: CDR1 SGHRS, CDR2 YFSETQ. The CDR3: CASSTLQGAQYNEQFF.

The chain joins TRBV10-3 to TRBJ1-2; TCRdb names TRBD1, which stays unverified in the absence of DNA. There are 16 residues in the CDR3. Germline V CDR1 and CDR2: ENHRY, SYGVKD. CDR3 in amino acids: CAISESRSRAWYGYTF.

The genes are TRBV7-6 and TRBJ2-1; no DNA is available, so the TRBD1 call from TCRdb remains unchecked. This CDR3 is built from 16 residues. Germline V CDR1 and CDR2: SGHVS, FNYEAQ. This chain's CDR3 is CASSLSNRGPYNEQFF.

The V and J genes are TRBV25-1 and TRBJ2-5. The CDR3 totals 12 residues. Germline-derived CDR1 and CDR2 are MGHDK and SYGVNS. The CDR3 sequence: CASSEYADQQYF.